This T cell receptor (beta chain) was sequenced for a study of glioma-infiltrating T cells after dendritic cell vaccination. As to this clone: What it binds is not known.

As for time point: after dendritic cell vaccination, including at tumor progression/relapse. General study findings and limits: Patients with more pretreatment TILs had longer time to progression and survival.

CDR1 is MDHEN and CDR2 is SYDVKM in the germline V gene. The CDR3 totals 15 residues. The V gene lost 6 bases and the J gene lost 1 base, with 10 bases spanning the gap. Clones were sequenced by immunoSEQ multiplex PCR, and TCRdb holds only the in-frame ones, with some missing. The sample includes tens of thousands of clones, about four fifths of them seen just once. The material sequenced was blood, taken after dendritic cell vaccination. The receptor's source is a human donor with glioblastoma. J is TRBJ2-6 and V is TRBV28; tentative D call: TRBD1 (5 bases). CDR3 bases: TGTGCCAGCAGAACAGGTACATCTGGGGCCAACGTCCTGACTTTC. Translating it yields CASRTGTSGANVLTF.